Reported below is one T cell receptor (beta chain). What it recognizes is unknown. These data are taken from a study of T cells expressing NK-cell markers. Study-level information: Investigators obtained TCR beta repertoires from sorted CD3+CD56+NKG2C+, CD3+CD56+NKG2C- and CD3+CD56-NKG2C+ T cells.

This CDR3 is built from 14 residues. The germline V gene encodes CDR1 LNHNV and CDR2 YYDKDF (reference sequence). Reprocessing the 5' RACE reads, TCRdb reports a single entry for every CDR3 protein and omits DNA. This sample's clone table lists over 200,000 distinct CDR3 sequences. Study-wide results and caveats: A range of about 1.0-8% of CD8+ T cells consisted of dominant NKG2C+ clonotypes in about six donors. HCMV specificity was not established for the expanded NKG2C+ T cell clones.

The material sequenced was blood T cells: a sorted CD56 or NKG2C T cell subset, CD4+ or CD8+ T cells, or bulk PBMC T cells (not recorded which). This clonotype was obtained from a man between 18 and 35 years old in good health. V usage is TRBV15 and J usage is TRBJ2-3; the TCRdb D gene call, TRBD1, has no DNA to confirm it. This CDR3 is CATSPGLSTDTQYF.